This TCR beta chain was identified during a study of Tregs in tolerant kidney transplant recipients. Only in-frame clones appear in the TCRdb table, and some are missing; sequencing was by immunoSEQ multiplex PCR. In total, the table holds tens of thousands of clones. General study points: Some patients' samples used different primers over time, so nucleotide sequences weren't comparable. Antigen-driven expansion was suggested because donor-specific Tregs expanded more than all Tregs in tolerant patients. Findings come from small patient numbers and require larger validation.

About this clone itself: Its antigen is undetermined. The CDR3 goes on 3 residues after the read ends, and that part is filled in from the germline J gene.

CDR1 is LNHDA and CDR2 is SQIVND in the germline V gene (reference sequence). V dropped 7 bases and J dropped 9; count of bases not matched to a gene: 15. This CDR3 is built from 16 residues. Mixed chimerism was transient after nonmyeloablative marrow transplants from related graft donors. Unstimulated Tregs (CD4+CD25+CD127-) and CD4+CD25- non-Tregs were sorted from PBMCs. The chain links TRBV19 to TRBJ1-5, with 10 bases that match TRBD1. The specimen was CD4+ T cells from blood (PBMCs), collected 24 months after the transplant. This sequence was found in a human patient who received a combined kidney and bone marrow transplant. The graft donor may have given rise to some T cells. The CDR3 sequence: CASMLGTGVLRRPQHF. The DNA read from the CDR3 is TGTGCCAGTATGCTTGGGACAGGGGTCCTTCGTCGGCCC.